Sequencing of this T cell receptor (beta chain) was carried out in a study of blood T cell repertoires in COVID-19. As for the study in general: Nucleic acid was either cDNA or gDNA, and it came from T cells, B-cell-depleted T cells, or PBMCs.

Per the original methods: How many nucleated cells were present was estimated from reference gene primer amplification. Profiled with immunoSEQ multiplex PCR; TCRdb holds only in-frame clones, not every one. V, J and clone size are those of that table, while D and trimming were read from the DNA. The data contain fewer than 95,000 clones, 80% to 90% of them singletons. Losses at the gene ends were 2 bases for V and 1 base for J; bases not matched to a gene: 10. The CDR3 totals 19 residues. The germline V gene encodes CDR1 SNHLY and CDR2 FYNNEI. This clone was detected only once. The clonotype comes from a woman aged 80 or over with acute or convalescent COVID-19. The sequenced material came from peripheral blood. This chain connects TRBV2 to TRBJ2-3, with 12 bases aligning to TRBD2. CDR3 loop: CASSERLAGVSSRTDTQYF. The DNA for the CDR3 is TGTGCCAGCAGTGAAAGACTAGCGGGAGTCTCTTCGCGCACAGATACGCAGTATTTT.